The rows below give T cell receptor beta chains drawn from one sample of a study of cytomegalovirus exposure and HLA in healthy donors. Sequencing used immunoSEQ multiplex PCR; TCRdb keeps in-frame clones, though not all of them. The sample carries about 130,000 clones, roughly 80% recorded once. The material sequenced was PBMCs. The receptors originated from a man younger than 40 in good health and CMV-seronegative. Each CDR3 is given with its conserved first and last residue. A D gene is named only where the DNA matches it firmly. Size tells how often a clone was seen (once, few, many) or the class of an expanded clone, and some rows leave it out.

.	TRBV19	.	TRBJ2-5	TGTGCCAGTAGTAGGACAGCACAAGAGACCCAGTACTTC	CASSRTAQETQYF
.	TRBV19	.	TRBJ2-3	TGTGCCAGTAGTATGAGGGCCGACGGTCAAAAGCGAAATACGCAGTATTTT	CASSMRADGQKRNTQYF
.	TRBV2	.	TRBJ1-5	TGTGCCAGCAGGAGAGGCGGAGTTAGCAATCAGCCCCAGCATTTT	CASRRGGVSNQPQHF
.	TRBV19	.	TRBJ2-2	TGTGCCAGTAGTATAAGAGACACCGGGGAGCTGTTTTTT	CASSIRDTGELFF
.	TRBV5-1	TRBD2	TRBJ2-2	TGCGCCAGCAGCTTGCTAGCGGGAACCACCGGGGAGCTGTTTTTT	CASSLLAGTTGELFF
.	TRBV5-4	.	TRBJ2-5	TGTGCCAGCAGCCTGGGGGGAGGAGAGACCCAGTACTTC	CASSLGGGETQYF
.	TRBV7-9	.	TRBJ1-2	TGTGCCAGCAGCCCTTATTTCGGCGGATCTAACTATGGCTACACCTTC	CASSPYFGGSNYGYTF
.	TRBV28	TRBD1	TRBJ2-2	TGTGCCAGCTCCTTCGGGGACAGGGGATGGACCGGGGAGCTGTTTTTT	CASSFGDRGWTGELFF
.	TRBV13	.	TRBJ2-1	TGTGCCAGCAGCTTGGGAGCTTTCTACAATGAGCAGTTCTTC	CASSLGAFYNEQFF
.	TRBV7-6	.	TRBJ1-1	TGTGCCAGCAGCTTAGAACCCGCTACCCATGGTCAGAACACTGAAGCTTTCTTT	CASSLEPATHGQNTEAFF
.	TRBV5-1	.	TRBJ1-1	TGCGCCAGCCGCCCCGCGGGGAATGAGAACACTGAAGCTTTCTTT	CASRPAGNENTEAFF
.	TRBV15	.	TRBJ2-1	TGTGCCACCAGCGGGGGGGCTAACCCATACAATGAGCAGTTCTTC	CATSGGANPYNEQFF
.	TRBV5-6	TRBD2	TRBJ2-2	TGTGCCAGCAGCTTAAGACTAGCGGGTGGCACCGGGGAGCTGTTTTTT	CASSLRLAGGTGELFF
once	TRBV5-4	.	TRBJ2-3	TGTGCCAGCAGCTTTTCAAGCACAGATACGCAGTATTTT	CASSFSSTDTQYF
.	TRBV6-5	TRBD1	TRBJ2-5	TGTGCCAGCAGTTACGGTCACAGGGGGCTGGAAGAGACCCAGTACTTC	CASSYGHRGLEETQYF
.	TRBV5-1	.	TRBJ1-5	TGCGCCAGCAGCCCAGGTAGCAATCAGCCCCAGCATTTT	CASSPGSNQPQHF
.	TRBV21-1	.	TRBJ2-3	TGTGCCAGCAGCAAGATTCCGGGACAGAGGCCAGATACGCAGTATTTT	CASSKIPGQRPDTQYF
.	TRBV19	TRBD1	TRBJ2-5	TGTGCCAGTAGTATAGCGACAGGGGGCGTAGAGACCCAGTACTTC	CASSIATGGVETQYF
.	TRBV5-4	.	TRBJ2-1	TGTGCCAGCAGCTTGGACTTATACAATGAGCAGTTCTTC	CASSLDLYNEQFF
.	TRBV6-1	.	TRBJ1-2	TGTGCCAGCAGTGAAAAATGGGGCACGCGAAGTGGCTACACCTTC	CASSEKWGTRSGYTF
.	TRBV30	.	TRBJ2-5	TGTGCCTGGGCAACTCTGGAAGAGACCCAGTACTTC	CAWATLEETQYF
.	TRBV7-3	TRBD1	TRBJ1-2	TGTGCCAGCAGCCCGGGACAGGGAGAGGTCTATGGCTACACCTTC	CASSPGQGEVYGYTF